This T cell receptor beta chain was sequenced for a study of shared T cell receptors in the human thymus. Produced via immunoSEQ multiplex PCR; TCRdb's table is partial and in-frame only. This table holds about 500,000 clones, about 84% found once. The CDR3 runs 16 residues. V shed 0 bases, J shed 5 bases, and the junction held 5 bases outside the gene matches. The germline V gene has CDR1 GTSNPN and CDR2 SVGIG (reference sequence). These data were also filed under a second study, of human thymus T cells. That work contributes: Samples came from healthy Finnish infants during open corrective cardiac surgery. Resections obtained during corrective heart surgery supplied the thymus tissue. Thymic and blood repertoires seemed to show skewed V and J gene use.

The TCR originated in a boy in the first two years of life with a congenital heart defect. The V gene is TRBV30, the J gene TRBJ1-4, with 11 positions matching TRBD1. The sequencing sample was made of thymocytes. CDR3 protein: CAWSVPGTGGNEKLFF. The CDR3 DNA reads TGTGCCTGGAGTGTACCCGGGACAGGGGGAAATGAAAAACTGTTTTTT.